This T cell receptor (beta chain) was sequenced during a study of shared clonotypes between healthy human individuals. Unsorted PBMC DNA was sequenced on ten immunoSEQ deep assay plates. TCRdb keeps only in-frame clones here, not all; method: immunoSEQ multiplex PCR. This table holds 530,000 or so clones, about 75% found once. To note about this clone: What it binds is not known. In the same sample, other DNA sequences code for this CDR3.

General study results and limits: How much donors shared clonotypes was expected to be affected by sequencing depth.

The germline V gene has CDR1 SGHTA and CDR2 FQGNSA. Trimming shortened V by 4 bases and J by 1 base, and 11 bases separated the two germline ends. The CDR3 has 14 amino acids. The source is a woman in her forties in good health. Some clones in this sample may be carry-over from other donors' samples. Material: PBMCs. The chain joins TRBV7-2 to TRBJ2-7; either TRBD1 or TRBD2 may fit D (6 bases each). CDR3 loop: CASSSQGTSYEQYF. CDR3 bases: TGTGCCAGCAGCTCTCAGGGGACTTCCTACGAGCAGTACTTC. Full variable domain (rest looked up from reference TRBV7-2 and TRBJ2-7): GAGVSQSPSNKVTEKGKDVELRCDPISGHTALYWYRQSLGQGLEFLIYFQGNSAPDKSGLPSDRFSAERTGGSVSTLTIQRTQQEDSAVYLCASSSQGTSYEQYFGPGTRLTVT.